What follows are 26 T cell receptor beta chains derived from one specimen sequenced in a study of blood T cell repertoires in COVID-19. The protocol was immunoSEQ multiplex PCR, while the TCRdb copy is restricted to in-frame clones and leaves out a portion. The sample carries 150,000 to 200,000 clones, 82% recorded once. The sample was peripheral blood. Receptors were obtained from an elderly woman with active or convalescent COVID-19.

The rearrangement links TRBV6-1 to TRBJ1-3; 7 bases match TRBD1. The V gene's germline CDR1 is MNHNS and CDR2 SASEGT. The J segment lost 8 bases and the V segment lost 0 bases, leaving 10 bases of the junction unmatched. The CDR3 is 16 residues long. CDR3 nucleotide sequence: TGTGCCAGCAGTGAAGCATACAACAGGGGAAGAGACACCATATATTTT. Amino acids: CASSEAYNRGRDTIYF.

J is TRBJ1-2 and V is TRBV7-8; 7 nucleotides line up with TRBD1. Germline CDR1 is SGHVS and CDR2 is FQNEAQ. The CDR3 totals 12 residues. V lost 5 bases to trimming and J lost 4 bases; unmatched junction nucleotides: 1. CDR3 amino acids: CASSPGGYGYTF. CDR3 DNA: TGTGCCAGCAGCCCAGGGGGCTATGGCTACACCTTC.

The chain carries TRBV24-1 and TRBJ1-2; D gene unclear. The germline V and J ends were trimmed by 3 bases and 1 base, with 11 bases remaining between them. This CDR3 contains 15 residues. Germline V lookup: CDR1 KGHDR, CDR2 SFDVKD. CDR3 bases: TGTGCCACCAGTGATGGGCCCCAGAGTAACTATGGCTACACCTTC. Its protein product is CATSDGPQSNYGYTF.

The chain joins TRBV2 to TRBJ2-5; TRBD2 matches at 14 bases. Germline-derived CDR1 and CDR2 are SNHLY and FYNNEI. The J segment lost 5 bases and the V segment lost 6 bases, leaving 14 bases of the junction unmatched. The CDR3 has 18 residues. The CDR3 nucleotides are TGTGCCAGCAGCCGTGACAGGGGACTAGCGGGAGCCGGTGAGACCCAGTACTTC. It translates to CASSRDRGLAGAGETQYF.

This clone was picked up one time. J is TRBJ2-7 and V is TRBV18, with TRBD1 matching over 8 bases. The CDR3 contains 13 residues. Germline values: CDR1 KGHSH, CDR2 LQKENI. Trimming at V came to 3 bases and at J to 4 bases, leaving 2 bases not matched to a gene. DNA for the CDR3: TGTGCCAGCTCACCGACAGGGGATTACGAGCAGTACTTC. It specifies CASSPTGDYEQYF. The full variable domain, its missing parts supplied by reference TRBV18 and TRBJ2-7, is NAGVMQNPRHLVRRRGQEARLRCSPMKGHSHVYWYRQLPEEGLKFMVYLQKENIIDESGMPKERFSAEFPKEGPSILRIQQVVRGDSAAYFCASSPTGDYEQYFGPGTRLTVT.

The chain carries TRBV28 and TRBJ1-3; D ambiguous. V was clipped by 1 base and J by 0 bases, with 13 bases between them. Germline V lookup: CDR1 MDHEN, CDR2 SYDVKM. The CDR3 length is 17 residues. The CDR3 DNA reads as TGTGCCAGCAGTTTATTGTGGTTGGGGAGCTCTGGAAACACCATATATTTT. This sequence encodes CASSLLWLGSSGNTIYF.

V is TRBV7-2 and J is TRBJ2-3; D may be TRBD2 (5 bases). The V end lost 2 bases, the J end lost 2 bases, and 14 bases lay between the germline ends. The CDR3 is made up of 16 amino acids. Germline V CDR1 and CDR2: SGHTA, FQGNSA. This CDR3 reads CASSLKPIGLTDTQYF. The CDR3 region has the DNA TGTGCCAGCAGCTTAAAACCGATAGGACTCACAGATACGCAGTATTTT.

The chain couples TRBV5-1 to TRBJ1-5; possibly TRBD1 for D (6 bases). Trimming took 0 bases from V and 2 from J, leaving 12 bases between them. Germline V gene sequence: CDR1 SGHRS, CDR2 YFSETQ. This CDR3 comprises 16 residues. CDR3 DNA sequence: TGCGCCAGCAGCTTGGAACCAGGGGCGGGCAATCAGCCCCAGCATTTT. This codes for CASSLEPGAGNQPQHF. Variable domain in full (rest from reference TRBV5-1 and TRBJ1-5): KAGVTQTPRYLIKTRGQQVTLSCSPISGHRSVSWYQQTPGQGLQFLFEYFSETQRNKGNFPGRFSGRQFSNSRSEMNVSTLELGDSALYLCASSLEPGAGNQPQHFGDGTRLSIL.

This clone occurred a few times. The chain recombines TRBV19 with TRBJ2-7, with D tentatively TRBD2 (5 bases). The V end lost 4 bases, the J end lost 3 bases, and 10 bases lay between the germline ends. Per germline, CDR1 LNHDA and CDR2 SQIVND (reference sequence). CDR3 length: 13 amino acids. The CDR3 DNA reads as TGTGCCAGTAGTAGCGGGCCCCGCTACGAGCAGTACTTC. Residues: CASSSGPRYEQYF.

The chain uses TRBV19 and TRBJ1-5; 7 bases fit TRBD1. Trimming at V came to 5 bases and at J to 8 bases, leaving 6 bases not matched to a gene. This CDR3 comprises 13 residues. Germline values: CDR1 LNHDA, CDR2 SQIVND (reference sequence). The CDR3 DNA sequence: TGTGCCAGTAGTGCGGTTACAGGGGAGCCCCAGCATTTT. As protein: CASSAVTGEPQHF.

The chain carries TRBV27 and TRBJ2-3; 12 positions match TRBD2. The length of the CDR3 is 16 residues. Germline CDR1 MNHEY, CDR2 SMNVEV (reference sequence). The trim removed 6 bases at V and 0 bases at J, leaving 4 bases unmatched. The CDR3: CASRVTSGGSTDTQYF. As DNA, the CDR3 is TGTGCCAGCAGAGTGACTAGCGGGGGTAGCACAGATACGCAGTATTTT.

V is TRBV10-3 and J is TRBJ1-1, with 9 bases aligning to TRBD1. The V gene end was trimmed by 9 bases and the J gene end by 1 base; junction bases not matched to a gene: 6. This CDR3 region has 14 residues. Germline V gene lookup returns CDR1 ENHRY and CDR2 SYGVKD. CDR3 in amino acids: CAIWDRVGNTEAFF. The CDR3 coding sequence is TGTGCCATATGGGACAGGGTTGGGAACACTGAAGCTTTCTTT.

The table lists this clone with a few counts. The genes are TRBV28 and TRBJ1-4; maybe TRBD1 (6 bases). The V gene lost 5 bases and the J gene lost 4 bases, with 11 bases spanning the gap. Germline V gives CDR1 MDHEN, CDR2 SYDVKM. The CDR3 sequence is 14 residues long. The CDR3 coding sequence is TGTGCCAGCAGTATGGCAGGGGATAATGAAAAACTGTTTTTT. Its translation is CASSMAGDNEKLFF. The full variable domain, completed using reference TRBV28 and TRBJ1-4, is DVKVTQSSRYLVKRTGEKVFLECVQDMDHENMFWYRQDPGLGLRLIYFSYDVKMKEKGDIPEGYSVSREKKERFSLILESASTNQTSMYLCASSMAGDNEKLFFGSGTQLSVL.

Worth noting for this clone: The same CDR3 can be traced to other DNA sequences in this sample. The chain joins TRBV11-2 to TRBJ2-7; 7 nucleotides line up with TRBD2. The CDR3 has 14 residues. With V trimmed by 1 base and J by 4 bases, 4 bases remained unmatched. CDR1 and CDR2 (germline): SGHAT, FQNNGV. Here the CDR3 reads CASSLVAGAYEQYF. CDR3 sequence (DNA): TGTGCCAGCAGCTTAGTTGCGGGAGCATACGAGCAGTACTTC.

The V gene is TRBV5-1, the J gene TRBJ2-1; TRBD2 matches 9 bases. This CDR3 is 15 amino acids long. Germline V gives CDR1 SGHRS, CDR2 YFSETQ. Trimming at V came to 4 bases and at J to 7 bases, leaving 9 bases not matched to a gene. The CDR3 DNA sequence: TGCGCCAGCAGCCTTGTAGCGGGAGATGTGAATGAGCAGTTCTTC. It yields the protein CASSLVAGDVNEQFF.

This clone was counted once. The chain employs TRBV28 and TRBJ2-7, with TRBD1 matching over 7 bases. Germline V CDR1 and CDR2: MDHEN, SYDVKM. The CDR3 sequence is 14 residues long. After removal of 0 bases from V and 5 bases from J, the junction contained 4 bases not matched to a gene. The CDR3 DNA reads TGTGCCAGCAGTTTATGGGACAGGTTCAACGAGCAGTACTTC. Protein sequence: CASSLWDRFNEQYF.

The chain joins TRBV6-4 to TRBJ2-1; D remains unclear. This CDR3 has 15 residues. The V gene lost 8 bases and the J gene lost 3 bases, with 17 bases spanning the gap. The germline CDR1 and CDR2 sequences are MRHNA and SNTAGT. The CDR3 nucleotides read TGTGCCAGCGCCGAAACAGCAAAAAACTACAATGAGCAGTTCTTC. Translating gives CASAETAKNYNEQFF.

The chain joins TRBV20-1 to TRBJ1-5; 9 bases align to TRBD1. Germline CDR1 reads DFQATT; CDR2 reads SNEGSKA (reference sequence). The CDR3 contains 17 residues. The J segment lost 2 bases and the V segment lost 3 bases, leaving 11 bases of the junction unmatched. In DNA form, the CDR3 reads TGCAGTGCTAGTCGTACAGGGGGCAAGTGGGGCAATCAGCCCCAGCATTTT. Its protein product is CSASRTGGKWGNQPQHF.

The V and J genes are TRBV18 and TRBJ1-5; D is uncertain. V lost 3 bases, J lost 1 base, and 19 bases lay in between. The germline gives CDR1 KGHSH, CDR2 LQKENI. The length of the CDR3 is 18 residues. The CDR3 sequence is CASSPGLGQVRSNQPQHF. CDR3 DNA: TGTGCCAGCTCACCCGGACTCGGTCAGGTCAGGAGCAATCAGCCCCAGCATTTT.

The chain couples TRBV19 to TRBJ1-1; 7 nucleotides line up with TRBD1. Germline assignment: CDR1 LNHDA and CDR2 SQIVND (reference sequence). The length of the CDR3 is 15 residues. Trimming cost V 4 bases and J 0 bases; bases outside gene matches: 5. The CDR3 bases are TGTGCCAGTAGTACTAGGGGACAGTTGAACACTGAAGCTTTCTTT. Its protein product is CASSTRGQLNTEAFF.

The V call is TRBV14, the J call TRBJ2-3; D is undetermined. The V gene's germline CDR1 is SGHDN and CDR2 FVKESK. Trimming removed 4 bases at V and 0 bases at J, with 14 bases between. The CDR3 contains 16 residues. CDR3 bases: TGTGCCAGCAGCCCGCGGCAGCAGACTAGCACAGATACGCAGTATTTT. This gives the protein CASSPRQQTSTDTQYF.

The J gene is TRBJ1-1, the V gene TRBV5-1; maybe TRBD1 (5 bases). Between the trimmed V and J ends, which lost 1 base and 0 bases, there was a span of 19 bases. The CDR3 runs to 18 residues. Germline V gene sequence: CDR1 SGHRS, CDR2 YFSETQ. CDR3 sequence (DNA): TGCGCCAGCAGCTTGTTTGGCGGGGGATTCAGCATGAACACTGAAGCTTTCTTT. It encodes CASSLFGGGFSMNTEAFF. Full variable domain (remainder filled in from reference TRBV5-1 and TRBJ1-1): KAGVTQTPRYLIKTRGQQVTLSCSPISGHRSVSWYQQTPGQGLQFLFEYFSETQRNKGNFPGRFSGRQFSNSRSEMNVSTLELGDSALYLCASSLFGGGFSMNTEAFFGQGTRLTVV.

This clone was detected only a few times. The chain carries TRBV6-5 and TRBJ2-1; TRBD1 aligns across 9 bases. The CDR3 runs to 15 residues. After removal of 7 bases from V and 4 bases from J, the junction contained 8 bases not matched to a gene. CDR1 is MNHEY and CDR2 is SVGAGI in the germline V gene. CDR3 loop: CASTGGTGMYNEQFF. The CDR3 DNA is TGTGCCAGCACAGGAGGGACAGGGATGTACAATGAGCAGTTCTTC.

The genes are TRBV5-1 and TRBJ2-5; D gene uncertain. Trimming removed 1 base from V and 3 bases from J, with 4 bases in between. Germline V CDR1 and CDR2: SGHRS, YFSETQ. The CDR3 totals 12 residues. CDR3 nucleotide sequence: TGCGCCAGCAGCTTGTCCAAAGAGACCCAGTACTTC. Translation gives CASSLSKETQYF.

The V and J genes are TRBV30 and TRBJ2-7; weak D call: TRBD1 (6 bases). The CDR3 runs to 16 residues. The germline gives CDR1 GTSNPN, CDR2 SVGIG (reference sequence). V shed 3 bases and J shed 2 bases, with 20 bases lying between them. CDR3: CAWRGLVGQQAYEQYF. CDR3 in DNA: TGTGCCTGGAGGGGTCTTGTCGGACAGCAAGCCTACGAGCAGTACTTC.

The chain couples TRBV29-1 to TRBJ2-1, with unresolved D. The V and J ends lost 6 bases and 4 bases respectively, with 16 bases between them. The CDR3 has 14 amino acids. Germline values: CDR1 SQVTM, CDR2 ANQGSEA. CDR3: CSVDSRSEYNEQFF. CDR3 nucleotides: TGCAGCGTCGACTCCCGTAGTGAATACAATGAGCAGTTCTTC.